This T cell receptor beta chain was sequenced for a study of shared clonotypes between healthy human individuals. Measured with immunoSEQ multiplex PCR; TCRdb has only the in-frame clones, and not every one. The table lists nearly 2 million clones, roughly 95% of them singletons. Cells designated naive CD8 were CD45RO-negative and were positively selected for CCR7, with terminally differentiated effector memory CD45RA+ cells excluded. CDR1 is SEHNR and CDR2 is FQNEAQ in the germline V gene (reference sequence). The V segment lost 3 bases and the J segment 1 base; nucleotides outside the gene matches: 9. The CDR3 is 16 amino acids. This clone is a singleton in its sample.

The sample was naive CD8+ T cells sorted from blood. The receptor's source is a man younger than 35 in good health. The chain employs TRBV7-9 and TRBJ2-7, with 7 bases aligning to TRBD1. The CDR3: CASSFQQGIISYEQYF. The CDR3 region has the DNA TGTGCCAGCAGCTTCCAACAGGGGATTATTTCCTACGAGCAGTACTTC.